The 25 T cell receptor beta chains presented below share a single source sample, sequenced in a study of blood T cell repertoires in COVID-19. Measured with immunoSEQ multiplex PCR; TCRdb has only the in-frame clones, and not every one. The sample includes some 190,000 clones, approximately 80% of them seen just once. The sequencing input was PBMCs or T cells enriched from blood (not recorded which). The receptors originated from a man in his fifties or sixties who had been exposed to COVID-19.

The genes are TRBV7-2 and TRBJ2-1; TRBD1 aligns across 9 bases. CDR1 is SGHTA, CDR2 FQGNSA, per germline. Losses at the gene ends were 1 base for V and 6 bases for J; bases not matched to a gene: 1. This CDR3 has 14 residues. CDR3 coding DNA: TGTGCCAGCAGCTTAGGGACAGGGGTCAATGAGCAGTTCTTC. As protein: CASSLGTGVNEQFF.

This clone was found a few times. The genes are TRBV3-1 (or the pseudogene TRBV3-2) and TRBJ1-2, with 7 bases fitting TRBD1. Per germline, CDR1 LGHDT and CDR2 YNNKEL (reference sequence). Trimming at V came to 2 bases and at J to 8 bases, leaving 8 bases not matched to a gene. The length of the CDR3 is 14 residues. The CDR3 here is CASSQQQGRRGYTF. The CDR3 DNA reads TGTGCCAGCAGCCAACAACAGGGGCGGAGGGGCTACACCTTC.

V is TRBV5-4 and J is TRBJ2-3, with 7 bases matching TRBD2. Germline CDR1 reads SGHNT; CDR2 reads YYREEE (reference sequence). The ends lost 2 bases at V and 0 bases at J; junction bases unmatched: 6. The CDR3 loop spans 16 amino acids. The CDR3 here is CASSFSGGRSTDTQYF. Written as DNA, the CDR3 is TGTGCCAGCAGCTTTTCGGGAGGCCGAAGCACAGATACGCAGTATTTT.

This sequence joins TRBV4-3 and TRBJ2-1; TRBD1 matches 10 bases. The CDR3 sequence is 15 residues long. J lost 7 bases, V lost 4 bases, and 7 bases had no gene match. The germline CDR1 and CDR2 sequences are LGHNA and YSLEER. The DNA of the CDR3 is TGCGCCAGCAGCCGCGGGACAGGGGTCGTGAATGAGCAGTTCTTC. It codes for CASSRGTGVVNEQFF.

The rearrangement uses TRBV3-1 (or the pseudogene TRBV3-2) and TRBJ1-2; 8 nucleotides match TRBD1. J was trimmed by 7 bases and V by 4 bases; bases with no gene match: 5. Germline V CDR1 and CDR2: LGHDT, YNNKEL (reference sequence). This CDR3 has 13 residues. CDR3 sequence (DNA): TGTGCCAGCAGCCTGAAGGACAGGGCTGGCTACACCTTC. It codes for CASSLKDRAGYTF.

The chain joins TRBV2 to TRBJ1-2; 9 nucleotides match TRBD1. Trimming removed 4 bases from V and 1 base from J; junction bases left unmatched: 1. This CDR3 has 14 residues. CDR1 and CDR2 from the germline V gene are SNHLY and FYNNEI. The chain's CDR3 is CASSGDRVNYGYTF. The CDR3 coding sequence is TGTGCCAGCAGTGGGGACAGGGTTAACTATGGCTACACCTTC.

The J gene is TRBJ2-1, the V gene TRBV19, with D perhaps matching TRBD2 (6 bases). V was cut by 3 bases and J by 5 bases, with 14 bases left in between. Germline V gene lookup returns CDR1 LNHDA and CDR2 SQIVND (reference sequence). The CDR3 consists of 15 residues. The CDR3 sequence is CASSIGTTSNNEQFF. CDR3 nucleotide sequence: TGTGCCAGTAGTATTGGCACGACTAGTAACAATGAGCAGTTCTTC.

The rearrangement joins TRBV12-3 or TRBV12-4 to TRBJ1-2; 8 nucleotides line up with TRBD1. The CDR3 covers 13 residues. Trimming took 6 bases from V and 13 from J; bases not matched to a gene: 13. In nucleotides, the CDR3 is TGTGCCAGCAGCCGAGCCGGACAGGGAAGTCTCACCTTC. This encodes CASSRAGQGSLTF.

V gene TRBV9 combines with J gene TRBJ2-2, with 11 bases aligning to TRBD2. The trim removed 4 bases at V and 3 bases at J, leaving 8 bases unmatched. CDR1 SGDLS and CDR2 YYNGEE come from the germline V gene. The CDR3 covers 17 residues. The CDR3 region has the DNA TGTGCCAGCAGCTCCGGACTAGCGGGCAGGGACACCGGGGAGCTGTTTTTT. It translates to CASSSGLAGRDTGELFF.

The chain has TRBV5-6 and TRBJ2-5, with D possibly matching TRBD1 (6 bases). Trimming took off 0 bases at V and 4 bases at J, with 13 bases between the two ends. This CDR3 region has 15 residues. Germline V CDR1 and CDR2: SGHDT, YYEEEE. CDR3 nucleotides: TGTGCCAGCAGCTTGGTTACGACACAGGGAGAGACCCAGTACTTC. It yields the protein CASSLVTTQGETQYF.

This chain joins TRBV19 and TRBJ1-5, with D unclear. Germline values: CDR1 LNHDA, CDR2 SQIVND (reference sequence). V lost 7 bases to trimming and J lost 4 bases, with 8 bases between them. There are 12 residues in the CDR3. The CDR3 nucleotides are TGTGCCAGTACGGCAGCGAATCAGCCCCAGCATTTT. Amino acid sequence: CASTAANQPQHF. Supplemented by reference TRBV19 and TRBJ1-5, the full variable domain reads DGGITQSPKYLFRKEGQNVTLSCEQNLNHDAMYWYRQDPGQGLRLIYYSQIVNDFQKGDIAEGYSVSREKKESFPLTVTSAQKNPTAFYLCASTAANQPQHFGDGTRLSIL.

The chain is built from TRBV18 and TRBJ1-1; 8 bases match TRBD1. Trimming took 0 bases from V and 5 from J; bases not matched to a gene: 5. Germline V gene data show CDR1 as KGHSH and CDR2 as LQKENI. CDR3 length equals 15 residues. The CDR3 nucleotides are TGTGCCAGCTCACCACCTGGACAGGGATGGACTGAAGCTTTCTTT. Encoded protein: CASSPPGQGWTEAFF.

This chain uses TRBV5-1 with TRBJ1-2; D gene unclear. CDR3 length equals 13 residues. The germline CDR1 and CDR2 sequences are SGHRS and YFSETQ. The ends were cut back, 5 bases at V and 7 bases at J, with 15 bases in the middle. Written as DNA, the CDR3 is TGCGCCAGCAGGCTTGCCGGGGAGGGTGGCTACACCTTC. It encodes CASRLAGEGGYTF.

V usage is TRBV6-4 and J usage is TRBJ2-3, with 7 bases aligning to TRBD2. The CDR3 covers 16 residues. CDR1 MRHNA and CDR2 SNTAGT come from the germline V gene. J gave up 3 bases and V 0 bases, and 6 bases lay outside the gene matches. The CDR3: CASSDSAGVTTDTQYF. In DNA form, the CDR3 reads TGTGCCAGCAGTGACTCGGCGGGAGTTACGACAGATACGCAGTATTTT.

The chain carries TRBV7-9 and TRBJ2-5; D perhaps matches TRBD1 (7 bases). The V gene's germline CDR1 is SEHNR and CDR2 FQNEAQ (reference sequence). Trimming stripped 1 base from V and 2 bases from J, with 17 bases between. The CDR3 covers 17 residues. The CDR3 DNA reads as TGTGCCAGCAGCTTAGACGGCGGGACAGCGCCTCAAGAGACCCAGTACTTC. Translating gives CASSLDGGTAPQETQYF. Combining the CDR3 with reference TRBV7-9 and TRBJ2-5 gives the whole variable domain DTGVSQNPRHKITKRGQNVTFRCDPISEHNRLYWYRQTLGQGPEFLTYFQNEAQLEKSRLLSDRFSAERPKGSFSTLEIQRTEQGDSAMYLCASSLDGGTAPQETQYFGPGTRLLVL.

V and J are TRBV2 and TRBJ1-5; D may be TRBD1 (5 bases). The CDR3 consists of 15 residues. Trimming took off 7 bases at V and 2 bases at J, with 15 bases between the two ends. Germline values: CDR1 SNHLY, CDR2 FYNNEI. The CDR3 nucleotides are TGTGCCAGCAACGGCCGTGGAGGGGGCAATCAGCCCCAGCATTTT. Amino acids: CASNGRGGGNQPQHF. The full variable domain, completed using reference TRBV2 and TRBJ1-5, is EPEVTQTPSHQVTQMGQEVILRCVPISNHLYFYWYRQILGQKVEFLVSFYNNEISEKSEIFDDQFSVERPDGSNFTLKIRSTKLEDSAMYFCASNGRGGGNQPQHFGDGTRLSIL.

This clone showed up just once. V and J are TRBV7-8 and TRBJ2-7; perhaps TRBD1 as D (6 bases). Trimming cost V 5 bases and J 7 bases, with 18 bases left between them. The CDR3 totals 14 residues. Germline lookup yields CDR1 SGHVS and CDR2 FQNEAQ. The DNA for the CDR3 is TGTGCCAGCAGCCACGGACAGCCCACGGGGGAGCAGTACTTC. Protein sequence: CASSHGQPTGEQYF.

V and J are TRBV6-1 and TRBJ1-1, with D possibly TRBD1 on 6 matching bases. V lost 4 bases and J 1 base, leaving 19 bases between the germline ends. The germline CDR1 and CDR2 sequences are MNHNS and SASEGT. The CDR3 runs 17 residues. CDR3 nucleotides: TGTGCCAGCAGTGCCCTCAGCGGGGGCGTGGGGAACACTGAAGCTTTCTTT. Translated: CASSALSGGVGNTEAFF.

The chain has TRBV19 and TRBJ2-2; 7 bases fit TRBD1. With 6 bases clipped from V and 0 bases from J, the junction kept 4 bases outside the gene matches. Germline CDR1 is LNHDA and CDR2 is SQIVND (reference sequence). CDR3 length: 15 residues. CDR3 in amino acids: CASRAGTANTGELFF. The CDR3 DNA follows: TGTGCCAGTAGGGCCGGGACAGCGAACACCGGGGAGCTGTTTTTT. Filled out from reference TRBV19 and TRBJ2-2, the complete variable domain reads DGGITQSPKYLFRKEGQNVTLSCEQNLNHDAMYWYRQDPGQGLRLIYYSQIVNDFQKGDIAEGYSVSREKKESFPLTVTSAQKNPTAFYLCASRAGTANTGELFFGEGSRLTVL.

The count of this clone is one. The chain recombines TRBV5-4 with TRBJ2-1, with a weak D call TRBD2 (5 bases). With 4 bases removed from V and 5 bases from J, the gap between germline ends came to 10 bases. The CDR3 spans 13 residues. Germline V CDR1 and CDR2: SGHNT, YYREEE (reference sequence). The chain's CDR3 is CASSGGPHNEQFF. In DNA form, the CDR3 reads TGTGCCAGCAGCGGAGGTCCACACAATGAGCAGTTCTTC.

This sequence joins TRBV19 and TRBJ2-2; 8 nucleotides agree with TRBD1. V shed 3 bases, J shed 1 base, and the junction held 4 bases outside the gene matches. CDR3 length equals 16 residues. CDR1 is LNHDA, CDR2 SQIVND, per germline (reference sequence). CDR3 protein: CASSIFGTGNTGELFF. The CDR3 DNA reads as TGTGCCAGTAGTATTTTCGGGACAGGGAACACCGGGGAGCTGTTTTTT.

CDR3 coding DNA: TGTGCCAGCAGTACAGTCCCTAGAGGGACTGAAGCTTTCTTT. Its protein is CASSTVPRGTEAFF. This chain uses TRBV28 with TRBJ1-1, with D uncertain. CDR1 and CDR2 from the germline V gene are MDHEN and SYDVKM. Between the trimmed V and J ends, which lost 5 bases and 5 bases, there was a span of 15 bases. The CDR3 consists of 14 residues.

The chain links TRBV19 to TRBJ1-1; no definite D call. Germline loops: CDR1 LNHDA, CDR2 SQIVND (reference sequence). Trimming removed 2 bases from V and 7 bases from J, with 5 bases in between. This CDR3 contains 11 residues. The CDR3 nucleotides read TGTGCCAGTAGTATACCCAATGAAGCTTTCTTT. It translates to CASSIPNEAFF.

The chain recombines TRBV9 with TRBJ1-6, with 7 bases fitting TRBD1. V trimming: 6 bases; J trimming: 4 bases; junction bases outside the gene matches: 4. The germline V gene has CDR1 SGDLS and CDR2 YYNGEE. The CDR3 runs to 14 residues. The CDR3 DNA is TGTGCCAGCACCCCGGGACAGTATAATTCACCCCTCCACTTT. Amino acid sequence: CASTPGQYNSPLHF. Based on the CDR3 plus reference TRBV9 and TRBJ1-6, the full variable domain is DSGVTQTPKHLITATGQRVTLRCSPRSGDLSVYWYQQSLDQGLQFLIQYYNGEERAKGNILERFSAQQFPDLHSELNLSSLELGDSALYFCASTPGQYNSPLHFGNGTRLTVT.

This chain links TRBV3-1 (or the pseudogene TRBV3-2) with TRBJ2-1; 10 bases agree with TRBD2. The germline gives CDR1 LGHDT, CDR2 YNNKEL (reference sequence). This CDR3 region has 18 residues. Trimming at V came to 0 bases and at J to 2 bases, leaving 7 bases not matched to a gene. CDR3 protein: CASSQDLASGSPYNEQFF. CDR3 nucleotides: TGTGCCAGCAGCCAAGATCTGGCTAGCGGGAGCCCCTACAATGAGCAGTTCTTC.